The source of this T cell receptor (beta chain) is a study of follicular helper T cells after annual influenza vaccination. Regarding the study as a whole: Successive annual vaccinations recalled a recurrent oligoclonal ICOS+CD38+ cTfh response with influenza-specific clonotypes.

Germline assignment: CDR1 MNHNS and CDR2 SASEGT. This CDR3 is built from 15 residues. Trimming took 7 bases from V and 1 from J, leaving 13 bases between them. Regarding time point: 2015-2016 season, pre-vaccination. Donors were community-dwelling with no influenza vaccine in the prior 6 months. Each time point used about 35 to 100 mL of blood. Cells are cTfh (non-naive CD4+CXCR5+PD-1+), split by ICOS and CD38 into double-positive or double-negative. On this clone: Its antigen is unknown.

Here immunoSEQ multiplex PCR was the method, and the copy in TCRdb shows in-frame clones only, minus some. The sample has around 10,000 clones; 65% to 85% are singletons. The sample here was CXCR5+ CD38- circulating T follicular helper cells from blood, taken on the day of influenza vaccination. Subset meaning: circulating Tfh, non-naive CD4+CXCR5+PD-1+ (ICOS+CD38+ or ICOS-CD38-). V gene TRBV6-1 combines with J gene TRBJ2-2; maybe TRBD2 (5 bases). The receptor comes from an adult who received the influenza vaccine. CDR3 in amino acids: CASKRNGGNTGELFF. CDR3 bases: TGTGCCAGCAAGCGCAATGGAGGGAACACCGGGGAGCTGTTTTTT.